The 32 T cell receptor beta chains in this list originate from one sample, sequenced in a study of T-cell reconstitution after alpha-beta-depleted transplantation in children. Unique molecular identifiers featured in how the TCRbeta library was prepared. In TCRdb, the PCR reads were re-called with MiXCR into one record per CDR3 protein. The sample contains approximately 50,000 distinct CDR3 sequences, approximately 6% of which appear only once. Sequences were derived from PBMCs, mostly from graft donor cells, sampled 60 days after TCRalphabeta/CD19-depleted stem cell transplant. The source is a female patient younger than 10 who had a stem cell transplant for aplastic anemia, so the T cells may come from the graft donor.

The sample holds a few counts of this clonotype. The V gene is TRBV5-1, the J gene TRBJ2-7, with 9 bases identical to TRBD2. From germline, CDR1 is SGHRS and CDR2 YFSETQ. The CDR3 is made up of 13 amino acids. The V segment lost 4 bases and the J segment 6 bases; nucleotides outside the gene matches: 5. The CDR3 region is CASSHTSGLEQYF. CDR3 nucleotides: TGCGCCAGCAGCCATACTAGCGGGCTCGAGCAGTACTTC.

This clonotype came up many times. CDR3 region: CASSERNPAANYGYTF. The CDR3 DNA follows: TGTGCCAGCAGTGAGCGTAATCCGGCAGCTAACTATGGCTACACCTTC. The V and J genes are TRBV25-1 and TRBJ1-2; no definite D call. This CDR3 spans 16 amino acids. With 3 bases removed from V and 0 bases from J, the gap between germline ends came to 14 bases. The germline CDR1 and CDR2 sequences are MGHDK and SYGVNS.

This clonotype was picked up many times. V is TRBV29-1 and J is TRBJ2-2, with a weak D call TRBD2 (5 bases). Germline V gene sequence: CDR1 SQVTM, CDR2 ANQGSEA. The CDR3 is made up of 14 amino acids. V gave up 4 bases and J gave up 2 bases, with 11 bases separating them. CDR3 coding DNA: TGCAGCGTTGGACCGGGGAGTAACACCGGGGAGCTGTTTTTT. Translation: CSVGPGSNTGELFF.

This clonotype appeared many times. The CDR3: CSVEESRKGKPGELFF. CDR3 DNA sequence: TGCAGCGTTGAAGAGTCCCGCAAAGGAAAGCCCGGGGAGCTGTTTTTT. The rearrangement joins TRBV29-1 to TRBJ2-2; the D is unclear. The CDR3 is made up of 16 amino acids. The germline V and J ends were trimmed by 0 bases and 6 bases, with 17 bases remaining between them. Germline V CDR1 and CDR2: SQVTM, ANQGSEA.

In its sample, this clonotype was seen many times. The V gene is TRBV5-6, the J gene TRBJ2-3, with 9 bases identical to TRBD1. Germline loops: CDR1 SGHDT, CDR2 YYEEEE. The CDR3 is made up of 15 amino acids. Trimming cost V 3 bases and J 6 bases; bases outside gene matches: 8. The CDR3 spells CASSSPGQGGDTQYF. The CDR3 region has the DNA TGTGCCAGCAGCTCACCGGGACAGGGTGGGGATACGCAGTATTTT.

Ten or more counts support this clonotype. The V call is TRBV12-3 or TRBV12-4, the J call TRBJ1-4; 11 bases are a match to TRBD1. V lost 5 bases and J lost 7; bases outside the gene matches: 6. There are 15 residues in the CDR3. The CDR3 sequence: CASSHSGTGGEKLFF. The CDR3 bases are TGTGCCAGCAGTCACTCCGGGACAGGGGGTGAAAAACTGTTTTTT.

This clonotype was detected many times. V is TRBV4-1 and J is TRBJ1-6; tentatively, D is TRBD1 (5 bases). The germline CDR1 and CDR2 sequences are MGHRA and YSYEKL. The CDR3 sequence is 14 residues long. With 1 base removed from V and 9 bases from J, the gap between germline ends came to 10 bases. Here the CDR3 DNA reads TGCGCCAGCAGCCAAGGGGGCGCAGGTTCACCCCTCCACTTT. It encodes CASSQGGAGSPLHF.

This clonotype was found many times. The V and J genes are TRBV24-1 and TRBJ2-7; D ambiguous. V was pared by 4 bases and J by 12 bases, with 15 bases between. The CDR3 extends over 12 amino acids. Germline V gives CDR1 KGHDR, CDR2 SFDVKD. CDR3 DNA: TGTGCCACCAGTGACCCAGAAGGTAGACTGTACGTC. This sequence encodes CATSDPEGRLYV.

This clonotype was recorded a few times. The chain employs TRBV27 and TRBJ2-7; no clear D. Trimming shortened V by 5 bases and J by 4 bases, and 9 bases separated the two germline ends. The CDR3 extends over 12 amino acids. Germline V gene lookup returns CDR1 MNHEY and CDR2 SMNVEV (reference sequence). CDR3 sequence (DNA): TGTGCCAGCAGTGGCCCGACATACGAGCAGTACTTC. This translates into CASSGPTYEQYF.

At least ten counts were recorded for this clonotype. The J gene is TRBJ2-1, the V gene TRBV15; 9 bases are shared with TRBD1. Per germline, CDR1 LNHNV and CDR2 YYDKDF (reference sequence). Trimming took 5 bases from V and 4 from J; bases not matched to a gene: 3. The CDR3 loop spans 14 amino acids. CDR3 region: CATSGTGRYNEQFF. The CDR3 nucleotides are TGTGCCACCAGCGGGACAGGGAGGTACAATGAGCAGTTCTTC. The complete variable domain, with remaining parts taken from reference TRBV15 and TRBJ2-1, reads DAMVIQNPRYQVTQFGKPVTLSCSQTLNHNVMYWYQQKSSQAPKLLFHYYDKDFNNEADTPDNFQSRRPNTSFCFLDIRSPGLGDTAMYLCATSGTGRYNEQFFGPGTRLTVL.

This clonotype was picked up many times. The genes are TRBV20-1 and TRBJ2-3; the D is unclear. The germline gives CDR1 DFQATT, CDR2 SNEGSKA (reference sequence). The V end lost 6 bases, the J end lost 0 bases, and 7 bases lay between the germline ends. The CDR3 loop spans 12 amino acids. In DNA form, the CDR3 reads TGCAGTGCACCACAAAGCACAGATACGCAGTATTTT. Translated, it gives CSAPQSTDTQYF.

This clonotype was detected many times. The chain employs TRBV5-1 and TRBJ2-7, with TRBD1 matching over 7 bases. The V gene's germline CDR1 is SGHRS and CDR2 YFSETQ. This CDR3 region has 15 residues. The V gene end was trimmed by 4 bases and the J gene end by 5 bases; junction bases not matched to a gene: 12. Here the CDR3 reads CASSQRGPPEDEQYF. DNA of the CDR3: TGCGCCAGCAGCCAAAGGGGGCCGCCTGAGGACGAGCAGTACTTC. The full variable domain, its missing parts supplied by reference TRBV5-1 and TRBJ2-7, is KAGVTQTPRYLIKTRGQQVTLSCSPISGHRSVSWYQQTPGQGLQFLFEYFSETQRNKGNFPGRFSGRQFSNSRSEMNVSTLELGDSALYLCASSQRGPPEDEQYFGPGTRLTVT.

The chain links TRBV6-1 to TRBJ2-1; 10 bases are shared with TRBD2. The CDR3 spans 16 residues. Germline CDR1 reads MNHNS; CDR2 reads SASEGT. J lost 3 bases, V lost 10 bases, and 12 bases had no gene match. CDR3 in DNA: TGTGCCATCTCGCGTCTAGCGGGAGCCCTCTACAATGAGCAGTTCTTC. The encoded protein is CAISRLAGALYNEQFF.

This clonotype was seen at least ten times. The genes are TRBV6-5 and TRBJ1-6; D is unresolved. The CDR3 contains 12 residues. Trimming took off 0 bases at V and 9 bases at J, with 3 bases between the two ends. Germline loops: CDR1 MNHEY, CDR2 SVGAGI. The CDR3: CASSYSFSPLHF. The CDR3, as DNA: TGTGCCAGCAGTTACTCATTTTCACCCCTCCACTTT.

This clonotype was counted between two and nine times. The chain recombines TRBV11-3 with TRBJ2-7; 11 positions match TRBD2. The CDR3 is 15 amino acids. Unmatched junction bases numbered 6, after V lost 2 bases and J lost 6 bases. Per the germline V gene, CDR1 is SGHNT and CDR2 is YENEEA. Here the CDR3 reads CASSLYSGRAFEQYV. The CDR3 coding sequence is TGTGCCAGCAGCTTATATAGCGGGAGGGCGTTCGAGCAGTACGTC.

This clonotype was detected many times. CDR3 in amino acids: CAIKGPQETQYF. CDR3 sequence (DNA): TGTGCCATCAAGGGCCCCCAAGAGACCCAGTACTTC. The genes are TRBV10-3 and TRBJ2-5, with D hard to call. CDR3 length: 12 residues. The germline V gene has CDR1 ENHRY and CDR2 SYGVKD. Deletions cut 7 bases from V and 1 base from J, with 7 bases between.

There are many counts of this clonotype. V is TRBV7-3 and J is TRBJ2-2; D is possibly TRBD2 (5 bases). The V end was cut by 8 bases, the J end by 5 bases, with 18 bases between. CDR3 length: 15 residues. Germline CDR1 is SGHTA and CDR2 is FQGTGA. The CDR3 spells CASGLYGVETGELFF. The CDR3 DNA is TGTGCCAGCGGACTTTACGGAGTAGAGACCGGGGAGCTGTTTTTT.

This clonotype was seen many times. This rearrangement joins TRBV6-2 or TRBV6-3 to TRBJ2-4; possible D gene TRBD1, 7 bases. The V gene lost 2 bases and the J gene lost 5 bases, with 16 bases spanning the gap. This CDR3 is built from 16 residues. In germline, CDR1 is MNHEY, CDR2 SVGEGT. CDR3 protein: CASSYRTGEVENIQYF. In DNA, the CDR3 is TGTGCCAGCAGTTACCGAACAGGGGAGGTAGAAAACATTCAGTACTTC.

This clonotype occurred many times. The chain carries TRBV10-3 and TRBJ2-3; D not resolved. Trimming removed 9 bases from V and 4 bases from J, with 14 bases in between. There are 13 residues in the CDR3. CDR1 is ENHRY, CDR2 SYGVKD, per germline. The CDR3 spells CAISRPGPDTQYF. CDR3 DNA sequence: TGTGCCATATCAAGGCCGGGTCCAGATACGCAGTATTTT.

This clonotype was recorded many times. The chain uses TRBV11-2 and TRBJ2-1; TRBD1 matches at 8 bases. Trimming cost V 5 bases and J 9 bases; bases outside gene matches: 3. CDR1 is SGHAT, CDR2 FQNNGV, per germline. The CDR3 totals 12 residues. DNA for the CDR3: TGTGCCAGCAGCAGACAGGGGATTGAGCAGTTCTTC. Translated: CASSRQGIEQFF.

This clonotype was counted at least ten times. This sequence joins TRBV20-1 and TRBJ2-7, with 10 nucleotides matching TRBD1. The CDR3 is 15 amino acids. The ends lost 3 bases at V and 7 bases at J; junction bases unmatched: 12. CDR1 is DFQATT and CDR2 is SNEGSKA in the germline V gene (reference sequence). The DNA for the CDR3 is TGCAGTGCTAGGACCCCCGGGACAGGGGACGGGGAGCAGTACTTC. Translation gives CSARTPGTGDGEQYF.

The gene calls are TRBV11-2 and TRBJ2-4, with D perhaps TRBD1 or TRBD2 (5 bases each). CDR1 SGHAT and CDR2 FQNNGV come from the germline V gene. V was cut by 3 bases and J by 2 bases, with 17 bases left in between. The CDR3 length is 17 residues. The CDR3 nucleotides read TGTGCCAGCAGCTTCAATCCTAGCAGGGCTTCCAAAAACATTCAGTACTTC. It codes for CASSFNPSRASKNIQYF.

This clonotype appeared many times. The chain couples TRBV24-1 to TRBJ1-5, with D maybe TRBD1 (5 bases). The V end was cut by 6 bases, the J end by 7 bases, with 15 bases between. This CDR3 has 14 residues. CDR1 is KGHDR and CDR2 is SFDVKD in the germline V gene. This chain's CDR3 is CATSLGRGTQPQHF. Written as DNA, the CDR3 is TGTGCCACCAGTTTGGGTAGGGGTACGCAGCCCCAGCATTTT.

This clonotype was recorded at least ten times. The chain couples TRBV27 to TRBJ2-2; D remains unclear. The CDR3 is made up of 11 amino acids. The V gene lost 8 bases and the J gene lost 2 bases, with 3 bases spanning the gap. Germline values: CDR1 MNHEY, CDR2 SMNVEV (reference sequence). This chain's CDR3 is CASVNTGELFF. The CDR3 region has the DNA TGTGCCAGCGTTAACACCGGGGAGCTGTTTTTT.

This clonotype occurred many times. Here the CDR3 reads CASSFSSGSTGELFF. The CDR3 region has the DNA TGTGCCAGCAGCTTCTCTAGCGGGAGCACCGGGGAGCTGTTTTTT. This chain links TRBV5-6 with TRBJ2-2, with 10 nucleotides matching TRBD2. CDR3 length: 15 residues. J lost 4 bases, V lost 2 bases, and 2 bases had no gene match. Germline V gene data show CDR1 as SGHDT and CDR2 as YYEEEE. Based on the CDR3 plus reference TRBV5-6 and TRBJ2-2, the full variable domain is DAGVTQSPTHLIKTRGQQVTLRCSPKSGHDTVSWYQQALGQGPQFIFQYYEEEERQRGNFPDRFSGHQFPNYSSELNVNALLLGDSALYLCASSFSSGSTGELFFGEGSRLTVL.

In its sample, this clonotype was seen many times. V is TRBV20-1 and J is TRBJ2-7, with D possibly TRBD2 on 6 matching bases. This CDR3 has 15 amino acids. Germline CDR1 is DFQATT and CDR2 is SNEGSKA (reference sequence). Trimming removed 6 bases at V and 3 bases at J, with 21 bases between. In DNA, the CDR3 is TGCAGTGCCAACCCTCTAGCGTTAGGGGTCTACGAGCAGTACTTC. It is translated as CSANPLALGVYEQYF.

This clonotype was seen a handful of times. The V and J genes are TRBV12-3 or TRBV12-4 and TRBJ2-7, with 13 positions matching TRBD2. J lost 6 bases, V lost 5 bases, and 1 base had no gene match. The CDR3 consists of 13 residues. Here the CDR3 DNA reads TGTGCCAGCAGTGGGACTAGCGGGACCGAGCAGTACTTC. Amino acids: CASSGTSGTEQYF.

This clonotype was observed many times. The rearrangement links TRBV10-2 to TRBJ2-1; D is possibly TRBD2 (5 bases). CDR1 and CDR2 (germline): WSHSY, SAAADI. The CDR3 is 16 amino acids. Trimming left V 5 bases short and J 8 bases short, with 22 bases between. The CDR3 bases are TGCGCCAGCAGTAGGGAGCCCCCACACGTGGGCGATGAGCAGTTCTTC. Amino acids: CASSREPPHVGDEQFF.

As for this clonotype: Germline is not matched at one junction end, which may reflect a read error. V is TRBV6-2 or TRBV6-3 and J is TRBJ2-3; 9 bases agree with TRBD2. This CDR3 is built from 17 residues. CDR1 and CDR2 from the germline V gene are MNHEY and SVGEGT. The CDR3 coding sequence is TGTGCCAGCAGTTACTTAGGGACTAGCAGATACACAGATGCGCAGTATTTT. Translation: CASSYLGTSRYTDAQYF.

The sample holds a few counts of this clonotype. The chain uses TRBV2 and TRBJ2-5; 8 bases line up with TRBD2. Losses at the gene ends were 4 bases for V and 5 bases for J; bases not matched to a gene: 0. The CDR3 spans 12 residues. CDR1 is SNHLY, CDR2 FYNNEI, per germline. For the CDR3, the DNA is TGTGCCAGCAGTGGGACTAGCGAGACCCAGTACTTC. This sequence encodes CASSGTSETQYF.

In its sample, this clonotype was seen many times. The chain has TRBV6-1 and TRBJ2-3; D is ambiguous. The CDR3 loop spans 14 amino acids. Germline CDR1 is MNHNS and CDR2 is SASEGT. The ends were cut back, 2 bases at V and 6 bases at J, with 12 bases in the middle. The CDR3 DNA reads as TGTGCCAGCAGTGAATATATCGTCTCCGATACGCAGTATTTT. It codes for CASSEYIVSDTQYF.

This clonotype was counted between two and nine times. The chain joins TRBV11-2 to TRBJ2-2; 8 nucleotides align to TRBD2. Germline loops: CDR1 SGHAT, CDR2 FQNNGV. J lost 5 bases, V lost 5 bases, and 7 bases had no gene match. The CDR3 is made up of 15 amino acids. Here the CDR3 reads CASSPHRGGTGELFF. CDR3 nucleotides: TGTGCCAGCAGCCCCCACCGGGGGGGGACCGGGGAGCTGTTTTTT.